This T cell receptor (beta chain) was documented in a study of control samples from healthy donors and cancer patients. The germline V and J ends were trimmed by 1 base and 4 bases, with 13 bases remaining between them. Germline V lookup: CDR1 SGHTA, CDR2 FQGNSA. The CDR3 loop spans 16 amino acids. Profiled with immunoSEQ multiplex PCR; TCRdb holds only in-frame clones, not every one. Of 55,000 to 85,000 clones detected, approximately 89% appear once; the ten largest clones hold about 2.2%. The receptor comes from a woman in her 50s with head and neck cancer. Sequenced material: PBMCs. The chain combines TRBV7-2 with TRBJ2-2, with D possibly matching TRBD1 (5 bases). This CDR3 is CASSLGQGLVTGELFF. In DNA, the CDR3 is TGTGCCAGCAGCTTAGGGCAGGGCCTGGTCACCGGGGAGCTGTTTTTT.